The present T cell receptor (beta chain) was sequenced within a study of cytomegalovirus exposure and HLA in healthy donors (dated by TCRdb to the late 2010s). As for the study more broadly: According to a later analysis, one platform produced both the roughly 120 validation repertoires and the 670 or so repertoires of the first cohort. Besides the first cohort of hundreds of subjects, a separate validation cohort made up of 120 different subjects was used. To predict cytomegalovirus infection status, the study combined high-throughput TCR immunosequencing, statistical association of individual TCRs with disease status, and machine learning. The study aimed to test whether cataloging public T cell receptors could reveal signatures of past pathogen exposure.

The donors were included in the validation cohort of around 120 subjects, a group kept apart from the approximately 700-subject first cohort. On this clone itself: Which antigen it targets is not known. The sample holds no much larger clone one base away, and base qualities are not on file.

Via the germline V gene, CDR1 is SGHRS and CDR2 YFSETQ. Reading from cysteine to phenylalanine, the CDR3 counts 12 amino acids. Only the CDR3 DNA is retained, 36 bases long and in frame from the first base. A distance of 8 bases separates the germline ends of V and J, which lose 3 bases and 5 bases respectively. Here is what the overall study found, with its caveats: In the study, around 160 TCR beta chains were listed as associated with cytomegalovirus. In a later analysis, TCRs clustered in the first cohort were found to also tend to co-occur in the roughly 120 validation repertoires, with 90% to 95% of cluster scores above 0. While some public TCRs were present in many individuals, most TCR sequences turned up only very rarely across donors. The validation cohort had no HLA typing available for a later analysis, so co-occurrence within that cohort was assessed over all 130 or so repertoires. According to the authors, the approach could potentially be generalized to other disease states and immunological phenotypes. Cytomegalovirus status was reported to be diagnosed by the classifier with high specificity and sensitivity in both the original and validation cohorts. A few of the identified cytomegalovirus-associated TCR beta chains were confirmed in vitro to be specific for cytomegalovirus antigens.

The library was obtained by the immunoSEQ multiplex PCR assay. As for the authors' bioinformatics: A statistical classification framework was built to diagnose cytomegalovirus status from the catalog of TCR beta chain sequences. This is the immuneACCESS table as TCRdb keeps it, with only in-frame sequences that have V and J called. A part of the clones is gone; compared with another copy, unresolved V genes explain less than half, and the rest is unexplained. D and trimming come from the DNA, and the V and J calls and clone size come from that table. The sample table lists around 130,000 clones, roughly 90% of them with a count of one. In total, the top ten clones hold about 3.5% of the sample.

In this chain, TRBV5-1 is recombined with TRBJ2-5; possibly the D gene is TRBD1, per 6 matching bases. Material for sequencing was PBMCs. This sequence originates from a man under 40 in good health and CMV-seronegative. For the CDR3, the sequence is CASSSRGETQYF. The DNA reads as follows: TGCGCCAGCAGCTCTAGGGGGGAGACCCAGTACTTC.